A selection of T cell receptor beta chains follows, all from one sample in a study of cytomegalovirus exposure and HLA in healthy donors. Assay used: immunoSEQ multiplex PCR; TCRdb lists only in-frame clones, some missing. Among approximately 160,000 clones, 77% were seen once, and the ten largest hold 1.5% to 2%. Sequencing used PBMCs. The receptor source for this set is a woman aged 25 to 45 in good health and CMV-seronegative. Each CDR3 is given with its conserved first and last residue. D genes are given only for firm matches. The size entry is marked missing in some rows and otherwise reads once, few, many or a size class.

length	V	J	D	size	CDR3	DNA
16	TRBV18	TRBJ2-1	-	-	CASSPGQPYSYNEQFF	TGTGCCAGCTCACCAGGACAGCCCTACTCCTACAATGAGCAGTTCTTC
14	TRBV7-3	TRBJ2-5	TRBD2	-	CASSLSGSGETQYF	TGTGCCAGCAGCCTTAGCGGGAGCGGAGAGACCCAGTACTTC
16	TRBV5-1	TRBJ1-5	TRBD1	-	CASSISGTGVNQPQHF	TGCGCCAGCAGCATATCCGGGACAGGGGTCAATCAGCCCCAGCATTTT
16	TRBV7-8	TRBJ1-1	TRBD1	-	CASSLADRASSTEAFF	TGTGCCAGCAGCTTAGCTGACAGGGCGAGTAGCACTGAAGCTTTCTTT
15	TRBV10-3	TRBJ2-7	TRBD1	-	CAISETGGRGHEQYF	TGTGCCATCAGTGAGACAGGGGGCAGAGGCCACGAGCAGTACTTC
14	TRBV19	TRBJ1-1	TRBD1	-	CASSIAGGFTEAFF	TGTGCCAGTAGTATAGCAGGGGGCTTCACTGAAGCTTTCTTT
15	TRBV21-1	TRBJ2-7	-	few	CASSRAKPPSYEQYF	TGTGCCAGCAGCCGAGCAAAACCCCCTTCCTACGAGCAGTACTTC
15	TRBV16	TRBJ2-6	-	few	CASSQDFPGANVLTF	TGTGCCAGCAGCCAGGACTTTCCTGGGGCCAACGTCCTGACTTTC
14	TRBV15	TRBJ2-5	-	-	CATSRDLNSETQYF	TGTGCCACCAGCAGAGACCTTAATTCAGAGACCCAGTACTTC
13	TRBV7-9	TRBJ2-5	-	-	CASSLGDQETQYF	TGTGCCAGCAGCTTAGGCGACCAAGAGACCCAGTACTTC
13	TRBV6-1	TRBJ1-6	TRBD1	-	CASRGQGNSPLHF	TGTGCCAGCAGGGGACAGGGGAATTCACCCCTCCACTTT
17	TRBV6-1	TRBJ1-2	-	-	CASSELGSRARVYGYPF	TGTGCCAGCAGTGAATTAGGCAGCAGGGCCAGAGTCTATGGCTACCCCTTC
15	TRBV4-2	TRBJ2-5	TRBD2	-	CASSPERGGGETQYF	TGTGCCAGCAGCCCTGAGCGGGGGGGCGGGGAGACCCAGTACTTC
12	TRBV13	TRBJ1-2	-	-	CASSQTGDGYTF	TGTGCCAGCAGCCAAACGGGGGATGGCTACACCTTC
16	TRBV5-1	TRBJ2-7	TRBD1	-	CASSTRPGQGNYEQYF	TGCGCCAGCAGCACCCGGCCGGGACAGGGAAACTACGAGCAGTACTTC
16	TRBV5-6	TRBJ2-1	TRBD2	-	CASSGLAGVRYNEQFF	TGTGCCAGCTCAGGACTAGCGGGGGTTCGCTACAATGAGCAGTTCTTC
18	TRBV5-6	TRBJ1-1	TRBD1	-	CASSWGDSRIYSNTEAFF	TGTGCCAGCAGCTGGGGGGACAGCCGAATTTACTCGAACACTGAAGCTTTCTTT
14	TRBV27	TRBJ1-1	-	-	CASSLQGLRTEAFF	TGTGCCAGCAGTTTACAGGGGTTGAGGACTGAAGCTTTCTTT
15	TRBV5-6	TRBJ2-7	-	once	CASSLDQGIIGEQYF	TGTGCCAGCAGCTTGGACCAGGGGATTATAGGCGAGCAGTACTTC
15	TRBV7-2	TRBJ2-7	-	-	CASSLEGGSSYEQYF	TGTGCCAGCAGCTTAGAAGGGGGAAGCTCCTACGAGCAGTACTTC
14	TRBV28	TRBJ2-1	TRBD1	-	CASTGTGLSRARFF	TGTGCCAGCACCGGGACAGGATTATCTCGAGCCAGGTTCTTC
15	TRBV27	TRBJ1-2	TRBD1	-	CASSPSHRGDYGYTF	TGTGCCAGCAGTCCCTCCCACAGGGGGGACTATGGCTACACCTTC
15	TRBV6-5	TRBJ1-2	TRBD1	-	CASRGEDRANYGYTF	TGTGCCAGCAGGGGGGAGGACAGGGCTAACTATGGCTACACCTTC
15	TRBV27	TRBJ2-5	TRBD1	-	CASSSLGQGMETQYF	TGTGCCAGCAGTTCCCTCGGACAGGGGATGGAGACCCAGTACTTC
13	TRBV29-1	TRBJ2-7	TRBD1	-	CSVWGQGAYEQYF	TGCAGCGTTTGGGGACAGGGGGCTTACGAGCAGTACTTC
12	TRBV25-1	TRBJ1-2	TRBD1	-	CASSPQGSGYTF	TGTGCCAGCAGCCCACAGGGGAGCGGCTACACCTTC
15	TRBV7-2	TRBJ2-3	TRBD2	-	CASSLRGGREDTQYF	TGTGCCAGCAGCCTCCGGGGGGGGCGGGAAGATACGCAGTATTTT
14	TRBV4-2	TRBJ2-5	TRBD2	-	CASSHMSGVETQYF	TGTGCCAGCAGCCATATGAGCGGGGTGGAGACCCAGTACTTC
15	TRBV2	TRBJ2-1	-	-	CASSARRANYNEQFF	TGTGCCAGCAGTGCTCGGCGGGCGAATTACAATGAGCAGTTCTTC
14	TRBV11-2	TRBJ1-4	-	-	CASSLDLLSEKLFF	TGTGCCAGCAGCTTAGACTTGCTGAGTGAAAAACTGTTTTTT
14	TRBV19	TRBJ2-2	-	few	CASSILTGPGELFF	TGTGCCAGTAGTATACTCACAGGGCCCGGGGAGCTGTTTTTT
12	TRBV30	TRBJ1-5	-	-	CAEGGLNQPQHF	TGTGCCGAGGGGGGGCTCAATCAGCCCCAGCATTTT
14	TRBV9	TRBJ2-7	TRBD1	-	CASSNDRGSYEQYF	TGTGCCAGCAGCAACGACAGGGGGTCCTACGAGCAGTACTTC
14	TRBV7-2	TRBJ1-4	-	-	CASSLDSGGEKLFF	TGTGCCAGCAGCTTAGACTCGGGGGGGGAAAAACTGTTTTTT
16	TRBV27	TRBJ2-7	TRBD1	-	CASSILVGTGPYEQYF	TGTGCCAGCAGTATACTCGTGGGGACAGGTCCCTACGAGCAGTACTTC
15	TRBV19	TRBJ2-7	-	-	CASSIDSQVSYEQYF	TGTGCCAGTAGTATAGATTCCCAGGTCTCCTACGAGCAGTACTTC
12	TRBV9	TRBJ1-1	TRBD1	-	CASSVGTGRAFF	TGTGCCAGCAGCGTGGGGACAGGGCGGGCTTTCTTT
14	TRBV2	TRBJ1-4	-	-	CASGDQGLNEKLFF	TGTGCCAGTGGAGACCAGGGCCTTAATGAAAAACTGTTTTTT
15	TRBV7-6	TRBJ1-5	-	-	CASSSGGGGNQPQHF	TGTGCCAGCAGTTCCGGGGGGGGTGGCAATCAGCCCCAGCATTTT
15	TRBV7-2	TRBJ2-3	TRBD2	once	CASSGSGRAIDTQYF	TGTGCCAGCAGTGGAAGCGGGAGGGCCATAGATACGCAGTATTTT
11	TRBV10-1	TRBJ1-1	-	-	CASSEAGIAFF	TGCGCCAGCAGTGAGGCAGGTATAGCTTTCTTT
15	TRBV6-1	TRBJ2-7	TRBD2	-	CASSELSLAVLGQYF	TGTGCCAGCAGTGAATTATCCCTAGCGGTTTTAGGGCAGTACTTC
12	TRBV5-4	TRBJ1-5	-	-	CASSSDEGPQHF	TGTGCCAGCAGCTCCGACGAGGGGCCCCAGCATTTT
14	TRBV15	TRBJ1-2	-	few	CATSRGGVDYGYTF	TGTGCCACCAGCAGAGGGGGAGTTGACTATGGCTACACCTTC
14	TRBV5-6	TRBJ2-1	-	-	CASSWDMGYNEQFF	TGTGCCAGCAGCTGGGACATGGGATACAATGAGCAGTTCTTC
16	TRBV7-8	TRBJ2-7	TRBD1	-	CASSTYRTGNLYEQYF	TGTGCCAGCAGCACTTATCGGACAGGGAATCTCTACGAGCAGTACTTC
15	TRBV5-6	TRBJ2-5	TRBD1	-	CASSWSGTGGETQYF	TGTGCCAGCAGCTGGAGCGGGACAGGGGGAGAGACCCAGTACTTC
12	TRBV30	TRBJ1-2	-	-	CAWSGGRYGYTF	TGTGCCTGGAGTGGAGGTCGTTATGGCTACACCTTC
16	TRBV4-3	TRBJ2-2	TRBD2	-	CASSQLGLETTGELFF	TGCGCCAGCAGCCAGTTGGGACTAGAAACTACCGGGGAGCTGTTTTTT
16	TRBV9	TRBJ1-2	TRBD1	-	CASSLPTPGTGGPYTF	TGTGCCAGCAGCCTACCCACCCCCGGGACAGGGGGGCCCTACACCTTC
16	TRBV5-8	TRBJ1-5	-	-	CASSWPTVRVGQPQHF	TGTGCCAGCAGCTGGCCAACGGTCAGGGTGGGTCAGCCCCAGCATTTT
15	TRBV19	TRBJ1-2	TRBD1	-	CASTTDRGGDYGYTF	TGTGCCAGTACCACGGACAGGGGCGGTGACTATGGCTACACCTTC
15	TRBV6-4	TRBJ2-2	TRBD1	-	CASSDSQGATGELFF	TGTGCCAGCAGTGACTCGCAGGGGGCCACCGGGGAGCTGTTTTTT
17	TRBV9	TRBJ2-1	-	-	CASSDLGRGPSYNEQFF	TGTGCCAGCAGCGACCTAGGTAGGGGCCCCTCCTACAATGAGCAGTTCTTC
16	TRBV25-1	TRBJ1-4	-	-	CASSVRLGRGNEKLFF	TGTGCCAGCAGTGTGCGGTTGGGCAGGGGTAATGAAAAACTGTTTTTT
15	TRBV9	TRBJ1-1	-	-	CASSVGRSPNTEAFF	TGTGCCAGCAGCGTAGGGAGGTCACCGAACACTGAAGCTTTCTTT
13	TRBV6-1	TRBJ1-5	TRBD1	few	CASRAQGDQPQHF	TGTGCCAGCAGAGCACAGGGGGATCAGCCCCAGCATTTT